Listed here is a single TCR beta chain. This sample is part of a study of T and B cells in COVID-19 patients. The V gene's germline CDR1 is MNHEY and CDR2 SMNVEV (reference sequence). The CDR3 is 14 residues long. Trimming cost V 5 bases and J 0 bases, with 8 bases left between them. Multiplex PCR with BIOMED2 TRB-A/B primer pools amplified TRB rearrangements. Each CDR3 protein is one row after TCRdb ran MiXCR on the multiplex PCR reads. Of several thousand distinct CDR3 sequences listed, around 31% are singletons. TRB was amplified from around 250-460 ng of blood genomic DNA. V and J are TRBV27 and TRBJ1-5; the D gene is possibly TRBD1 (6 bases). Sequences were obtained from blood. The source is a human donor with active COVID-19. Here the CDR3 reads CASSGQNSNQPQHF. CDR3 nucleotide sequence: TGTGCCAGCAGTGGACAGAATAGCAATCAGCCCCAGCATTTT.